This T cell receptor (beta chain) was captured in a study of blood T cell repertoires in COVID-19. Deletions cut 6 bases from V and 4 bases from J, with 8 bases between. CDR1 and CDR2 (germline): ENHRY, SYGVKD. This CDR3 spans 12 amino acids. The study drew participants aged about 18 to 89 years from approximately 23 US areas. Produced via immunoSEQ multiplex PCR; TCRdb's table is partial and in-frame only. This sample has around 160,000 clones, with 87% found just once. Sequencing was carried out using PBMCs or T cells enriched from blood (not recorded which). The TCR was taken from a woman aged 40 to 55 who had been exposed to COVID-19. The J gene is TRBJ2-3, the V gene TRBV10-3; maybe TRBD1 (5 bases). CDR3 in amino acids: CAIRGPADTQYF. The CDR3 DNA follows: TGTGCCATCAGGGGGCCGGCAGATACGCAGTATTTT.